This T cell receptor beta chain originates from a study of blood T cell repertoires in COVID-19. Study-level background: Some COVID-19 samples were acute and others convalescent; all came from the United States, Italy and Spain. Nucleic acid was either cDNA or gDNA, and it came from T cells, B-cell-depleted T cells, or PBMCs.

Trimming shortened V by 4 bases and J by 1 base, and 13 bases separated the two germline ends. CDR1 and CDR2 from the germline V gene are LNHDA and SQIVND (reference sequence). CDR3 length: 15 residues. Authors' data handling: Reference gene primers were amplified, and this amplification served to estimate nucleated cell counts. Data came from immunoSEQ multiplex PCR; TCRdb stores just in-frame clones and leaves some out. That table supplies the V and J calls and clone size; D and trimming were determined from the DNA. The sample consists of around 58,000 clones, roughly 89% of them appearing once. The TCR originated in a man between 60 and 75 years old with active COVID-19. The sequencing sample was made of peripheral blood. The chain joins TRBV19 to TRBJ1-1, with D tentatively TRBD1 (5 bases). CDR3 DNA: TGTGCCAGTAGTACTCAGGGTTACGCGAACACTGAAGCTTTCTTT. Translating gives CASSTQGYANTEAFF.